The source of this T cell receptor beta chain is a study of Ad26.COV2.S vaccination and SARS-CoV-2 variants. Generated by immunoSEQ multiplex PCR, the TCRdb table keeps only in-frame clones and is missing some. The sample consists of about 350,000 clones, around 92% of them appearing once. J was trimmed by 6 bases and V by 5 bases; bases with no gene match: 6. The CDR3 is 15 residues long. Germline CDR1 and CDR2: MNHNY and SVGAGI (reference sequence). Overall study results and limits: The TCR breadth and depth analyses may have understated or missed part of the total T cell responses. Compared with placebo recipients, vaccine recipients had higher spike-specific TCR breadth.

A remark on this clone: Its antigen is unidentified.

The chain links TRBV6-6 to TRBJ2-2, with TRBD1 matching over 10 bases. The starting material was peripheral blood, obtained after recovery from COVID-19. The receptor was isolated from a human donor who had recovered from COVID-19. This chain's CDR3 is CASSGTGDLPGELFF. The CDR3 DNA reads as TGTGCCAGCAGTGGGACAGGGGATTTACCCGGGGAGCTGTTTTTT.